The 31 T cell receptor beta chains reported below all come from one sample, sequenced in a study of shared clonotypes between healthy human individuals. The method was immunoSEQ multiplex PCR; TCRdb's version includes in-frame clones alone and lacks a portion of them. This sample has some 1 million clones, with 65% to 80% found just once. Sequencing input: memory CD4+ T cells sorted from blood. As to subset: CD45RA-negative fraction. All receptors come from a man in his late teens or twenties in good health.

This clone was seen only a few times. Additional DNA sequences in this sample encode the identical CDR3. In DNA, the CDR3 is TGCGCCAGCAGCTTGGCCGGGACAGGAACAACTGAAGCTTTCTTT. This translates into CASSLAGTGTTEAFF. The rearrangement joins TRBV5-1 to TRBJ1-1; 8 nucleotides match TRBD1. This CDR3 comprises 15 residues. Germline V CDR1 and CDR2: SGHRS, YFSETQ. Germline trimming cut 0 bases from V and 5 bases from J; bases unmatched to any gene: 6.

CDR3 sequence reads: CASSIVPDTQYF. CDR3 bases: TGTGCCAGCAGCATCGTCCCAGATACGCAGTATTTT. The chain links TRBV2 to TRBJ2-3, with D uncertain. CDR3 length: 12 amino acids. Germline V lookup: CDR1 SNHLY, CDR2 FYNNEI. V shed 6 bases and J shed 4 bases, with 8 bases lying between them. The full variable domain, rest sourced from reference TRBV2 and TRBJ2-3, is EPEVTQTPSHQVTQMGQEVILRCVPISNHLYFYWYRQILGQKVEFLVSFYNNEISEKSEIFDDQFSVERPDGSNFTLKIRSTKLEDSAMYFCASSIVPDTQYFGPGTRLTVL.

In nucleotides, the CDR3 is TGTGCCAGCGGCTCCCCTGGGACAGTTAACACTGAAGCTTTCTTT. Its translation is CASGSPGTVNTEAFF. The V call is TRBV28, the J call TRBJ1-1; 7 bases map to TRBD1. CDR1 is MDHEN and CDR2 is SYDVKM in the germline V gene. This CDR3 is 15 amino acids long. After removal of 8 bases from V and 2 bases from J, the junction contained 11 bases not matched to a gene.

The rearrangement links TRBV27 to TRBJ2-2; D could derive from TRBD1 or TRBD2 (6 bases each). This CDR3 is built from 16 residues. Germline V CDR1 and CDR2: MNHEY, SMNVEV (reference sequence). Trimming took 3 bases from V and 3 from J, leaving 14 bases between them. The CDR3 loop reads CASSFLTGTYTGELFF. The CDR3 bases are TGTGCCAGCAGTTTTCTCACAGGGACTTACACCGGGGAGCTGTTTTTT.

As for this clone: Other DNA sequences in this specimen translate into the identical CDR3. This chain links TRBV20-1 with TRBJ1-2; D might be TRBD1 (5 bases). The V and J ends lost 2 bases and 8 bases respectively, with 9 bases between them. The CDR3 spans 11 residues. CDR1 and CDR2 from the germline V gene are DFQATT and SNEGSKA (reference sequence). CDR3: CSARQGGGYTF. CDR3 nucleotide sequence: TGCAGTGCTAGACAGGGAGGCGGCTACACCTTC.

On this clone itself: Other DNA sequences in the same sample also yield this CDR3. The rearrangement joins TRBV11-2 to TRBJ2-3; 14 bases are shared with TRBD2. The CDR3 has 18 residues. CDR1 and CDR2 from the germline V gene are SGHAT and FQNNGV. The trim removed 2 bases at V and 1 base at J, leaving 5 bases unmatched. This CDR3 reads CASSLPGLAGVGTDTQYF. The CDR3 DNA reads TGTGCCAGCAGCTTACCGGGACTAGCGGGAGTGGGCACAGATACGCAGTATTTT. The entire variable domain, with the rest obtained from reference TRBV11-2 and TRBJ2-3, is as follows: EAGVAQSPRYKIIEKRQSVAFWCNPISGHATLYWYQQILGQGPKLLIQFQNNGVVDDSQLPKDRFSAERLKGVDSTLKIQPAKLEDSAVYLCASSLPGLAGVGTDTQYFGPGTRLTVL.

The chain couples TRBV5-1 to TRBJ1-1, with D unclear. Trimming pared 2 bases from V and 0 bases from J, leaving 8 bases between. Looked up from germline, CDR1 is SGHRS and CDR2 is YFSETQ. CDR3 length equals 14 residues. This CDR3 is CASSLFTLNTEAFF. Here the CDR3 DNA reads TGCGCCAGCAGCTTATTTACCCTGAACACTGAAGCTTTCTTT.

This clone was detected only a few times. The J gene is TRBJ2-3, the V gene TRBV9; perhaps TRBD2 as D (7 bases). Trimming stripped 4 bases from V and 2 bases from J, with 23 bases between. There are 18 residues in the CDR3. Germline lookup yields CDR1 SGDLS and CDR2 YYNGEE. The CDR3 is CASSTPLGGGLTTDTQYF. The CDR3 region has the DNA TGTGCCAGCAGCACCCCCTTGGGGGGGGGCCTAACCACAGATACGCAGTATTTT.

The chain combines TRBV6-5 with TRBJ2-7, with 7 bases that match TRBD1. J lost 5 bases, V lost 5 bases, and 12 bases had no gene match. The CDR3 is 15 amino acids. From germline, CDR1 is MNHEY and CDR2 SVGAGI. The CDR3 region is CASSTTGVAVNEQYF. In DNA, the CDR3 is TGTGCCAGCAGTACAACAGGGGTAGCCGTGAACGAGCAGTACTTC.

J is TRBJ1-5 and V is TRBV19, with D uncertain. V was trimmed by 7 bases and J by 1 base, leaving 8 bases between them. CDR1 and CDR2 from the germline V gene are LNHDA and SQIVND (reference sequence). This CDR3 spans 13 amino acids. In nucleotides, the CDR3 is TGTGCCAGTACGAGTGGCAGCAATCAGCCCCAGCATTTT. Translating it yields CASTSGSNQPQHF.

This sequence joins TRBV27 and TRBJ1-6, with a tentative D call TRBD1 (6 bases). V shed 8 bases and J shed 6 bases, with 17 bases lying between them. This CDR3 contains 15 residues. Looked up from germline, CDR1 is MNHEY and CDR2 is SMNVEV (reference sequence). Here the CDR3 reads CASGDIDRINSPLHF. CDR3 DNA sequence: TGTGCCAGCGGGGACATAGACAGGATTAATTCACCCCTCCACTTT.

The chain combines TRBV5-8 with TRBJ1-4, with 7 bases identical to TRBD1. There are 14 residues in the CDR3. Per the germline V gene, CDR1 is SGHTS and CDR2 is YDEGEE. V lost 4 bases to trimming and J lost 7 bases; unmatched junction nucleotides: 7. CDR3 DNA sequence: TGTGCCAGCAGCCCTGAGGGGGCCCGTGAAAAACTGTTTTTT. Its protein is CASSPEGAREKLFF.

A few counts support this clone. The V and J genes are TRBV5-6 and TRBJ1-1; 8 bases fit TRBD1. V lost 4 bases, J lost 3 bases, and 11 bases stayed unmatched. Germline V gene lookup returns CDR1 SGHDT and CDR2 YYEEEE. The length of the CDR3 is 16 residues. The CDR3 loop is CASSAGQEEWDTEAFF. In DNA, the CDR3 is TGTGCCAGCAGCGCGGGACAGGAGGAATGGGACACTGAAGCTTTCTTT.

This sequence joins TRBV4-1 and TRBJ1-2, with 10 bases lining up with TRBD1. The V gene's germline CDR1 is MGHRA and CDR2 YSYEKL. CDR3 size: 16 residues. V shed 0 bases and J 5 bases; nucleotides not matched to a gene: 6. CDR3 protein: CASSQDPGGQGYGYTF. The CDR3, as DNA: TGCGCCAGCAGCCAAGATCCGGGGGGACAGGGGTATGGCTACACCTTC.

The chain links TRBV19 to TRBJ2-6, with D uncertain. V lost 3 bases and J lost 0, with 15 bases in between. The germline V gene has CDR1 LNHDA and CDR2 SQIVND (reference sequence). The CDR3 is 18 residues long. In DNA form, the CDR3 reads TGTGCCAGTAGTATGACCCCTGGCTCAAGCTCTGGGGCCAACGTCCTGACTTTC. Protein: CASSMTPGSSSGANVLTF.

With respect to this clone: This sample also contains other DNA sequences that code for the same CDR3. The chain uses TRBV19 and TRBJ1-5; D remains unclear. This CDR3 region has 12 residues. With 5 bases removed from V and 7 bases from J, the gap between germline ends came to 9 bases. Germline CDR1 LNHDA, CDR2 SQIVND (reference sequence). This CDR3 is CASSLGFQPQHF. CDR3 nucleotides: TGTGCCAGTAGTTTGGGGTTCCAGCCCCAGCATTTT. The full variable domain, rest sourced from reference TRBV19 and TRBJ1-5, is DGGITQSPKYLFRKEGQNVTLSCEQNLNHDAMYWYRQDPGQGLRLIYYSQIVNDFQKGDIAEGYSVSREKKESFPLTVTSAQKNPTAFYLCASSLGFQPQHFGDGTRLSIL.

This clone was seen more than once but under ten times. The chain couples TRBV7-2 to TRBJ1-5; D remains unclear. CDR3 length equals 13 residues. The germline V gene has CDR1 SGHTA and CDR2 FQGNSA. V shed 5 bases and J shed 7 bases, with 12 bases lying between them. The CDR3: CASSLGFGQPQHF. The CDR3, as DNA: TGTGCCAGCAGCCTAGGGTTCGGGCAGCCCCAGCATTTT.

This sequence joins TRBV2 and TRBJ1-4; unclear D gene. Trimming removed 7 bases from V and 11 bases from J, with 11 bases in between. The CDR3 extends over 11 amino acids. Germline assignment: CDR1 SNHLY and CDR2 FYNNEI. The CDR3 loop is CASTDRGKLFF. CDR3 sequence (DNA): TGTGCCAGCACTGACCGCGGGAAACTGTTTTTT.

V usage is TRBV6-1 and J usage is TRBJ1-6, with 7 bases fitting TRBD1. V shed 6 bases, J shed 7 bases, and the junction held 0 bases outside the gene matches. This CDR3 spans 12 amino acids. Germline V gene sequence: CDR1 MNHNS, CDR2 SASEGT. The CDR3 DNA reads TGTGCCAGCAGGGGACAGAATTCACCCCTCCACTTT. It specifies CASRGQNSPLHF.

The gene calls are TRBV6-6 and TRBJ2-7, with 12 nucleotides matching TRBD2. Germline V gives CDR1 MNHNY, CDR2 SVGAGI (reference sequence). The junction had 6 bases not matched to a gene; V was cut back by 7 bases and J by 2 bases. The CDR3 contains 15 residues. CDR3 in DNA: TGTGCCAGCATGCGGACTAGCGGGGCCGCCTACGAGCAGTACTTC. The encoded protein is CASMRTSGAAYEQYF.

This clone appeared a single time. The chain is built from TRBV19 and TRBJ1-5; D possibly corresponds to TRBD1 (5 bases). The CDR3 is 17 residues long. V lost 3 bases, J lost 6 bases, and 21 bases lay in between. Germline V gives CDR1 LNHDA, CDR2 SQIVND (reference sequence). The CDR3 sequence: CASSIITGTGVFQPQHF. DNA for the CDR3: TGTGCCAGTAGTATCATAACCGGGACCGGGGTCTTTCAGCCCCAGCATTTT.

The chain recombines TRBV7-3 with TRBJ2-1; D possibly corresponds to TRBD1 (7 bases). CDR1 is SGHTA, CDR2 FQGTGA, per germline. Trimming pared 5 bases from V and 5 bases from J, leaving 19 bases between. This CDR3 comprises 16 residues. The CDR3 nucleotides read TGTGCCAGCAGCCCTTTCGGCGGGACAGACAACAATGAGCAGTTCTTC. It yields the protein CASSPFGGTDNNEQFF.

The CDR3 here is CASRAGREKLFF. The CDR3 DNA sequence: TGTGCCAGCAGAGCAGGGCGGGAAAAACTGTTTTTT. V and J are TRBV6-5 and TRBJ1-4, with D possibly TRBD1 on 5 matching bases. V lost 6 bases, J lost 8 bases, and 10 bases lay in between. Germline V gene lookup returns CDR1 MNHEY and CDR2 SVGAGI. The CDR3 covers 12 residues.

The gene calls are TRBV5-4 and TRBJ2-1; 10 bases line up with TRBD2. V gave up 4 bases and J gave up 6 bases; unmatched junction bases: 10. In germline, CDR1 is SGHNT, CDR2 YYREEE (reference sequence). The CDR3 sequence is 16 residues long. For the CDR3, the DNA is TGTGCCAGCAGCAAAAAAGCGGGGGGGCCGGTCAATGAGCAGTTCTTC. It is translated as CASSKKAGGPVNEQFF.

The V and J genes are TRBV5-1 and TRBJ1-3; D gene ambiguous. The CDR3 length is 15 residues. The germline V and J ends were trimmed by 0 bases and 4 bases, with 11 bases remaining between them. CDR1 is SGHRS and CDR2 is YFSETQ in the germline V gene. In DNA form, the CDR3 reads TGCGCCAGCAGCTTGGATCCGAATTCCGGAAACACCATATATTTT. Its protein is CASSLDPNSGNTIYF.

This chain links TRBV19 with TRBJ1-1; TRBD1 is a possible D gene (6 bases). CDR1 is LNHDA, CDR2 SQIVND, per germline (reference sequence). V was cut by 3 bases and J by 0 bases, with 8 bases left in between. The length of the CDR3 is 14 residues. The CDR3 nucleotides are TGTGCCAGTAGTATCGGGACACTGAACACTGAAGCTTTCTTT. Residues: CASSIGTLNTEAFF.

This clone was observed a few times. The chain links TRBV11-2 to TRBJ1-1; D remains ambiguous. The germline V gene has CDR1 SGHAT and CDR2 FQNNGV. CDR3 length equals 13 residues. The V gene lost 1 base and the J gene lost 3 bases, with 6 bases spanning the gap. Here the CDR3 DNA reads TGTGCCAGCAGCTTAGGAGGAGACACTGAAGCTTTCTTT. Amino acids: CASSLGGDTEAFF. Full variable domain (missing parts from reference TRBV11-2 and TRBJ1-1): EAGVAQSPRYKIIEKRQSVAFWCNPISGHATLYWYQQILGQGPKLLIQFQNNGVVDDSQLPKDRFSAERLKGVDSTLKIQPAKLEDSAVYLCASSLGGDTEAFFGQGTRLTVV.

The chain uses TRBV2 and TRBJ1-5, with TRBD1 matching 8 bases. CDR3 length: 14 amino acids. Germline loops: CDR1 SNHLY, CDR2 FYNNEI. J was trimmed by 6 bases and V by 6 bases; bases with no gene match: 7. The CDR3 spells CASSGRQGSQPQHF. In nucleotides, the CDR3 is TGTGCCAGCAGCGGTCGACAGGGGTCTCAGCCCCAGCATTTT.

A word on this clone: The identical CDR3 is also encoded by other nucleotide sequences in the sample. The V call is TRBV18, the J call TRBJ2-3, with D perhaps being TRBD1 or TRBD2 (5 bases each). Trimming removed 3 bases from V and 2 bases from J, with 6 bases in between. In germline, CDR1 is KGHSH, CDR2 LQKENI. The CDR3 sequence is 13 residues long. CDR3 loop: CASSPGTTDTQYF. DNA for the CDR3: TGTGCCAGCTCACCTGGGACCACAGATACGCAGTATTTT.

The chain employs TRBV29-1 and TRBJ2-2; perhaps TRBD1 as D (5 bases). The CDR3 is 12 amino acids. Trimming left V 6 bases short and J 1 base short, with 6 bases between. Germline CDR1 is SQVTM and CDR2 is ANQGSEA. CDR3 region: CSVRGNTGELFF. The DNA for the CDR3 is TGCAGCGTAAGGGGGAACACCGGGGAGCTGTTTTTT.

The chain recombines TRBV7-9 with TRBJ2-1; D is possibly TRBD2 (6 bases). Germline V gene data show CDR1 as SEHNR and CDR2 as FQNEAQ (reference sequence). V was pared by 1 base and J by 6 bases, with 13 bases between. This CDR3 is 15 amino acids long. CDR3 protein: CASSLGRERLNEQFF. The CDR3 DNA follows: TGTGCCAGCAGCTTAGGCCGGGAGAGGCTCAATGAGCAGTTCTTC.